This T cell receptor (beta chain) derives from a study of T cells in Graves' hyperthyroidism and ophthalmopathy. In making diagnoses, clinical symptoms, serum thyroxine and TRAb, thyroid ultrasound and orbital computed tomography were all used. Germline V lookup: CDR1 SGHTA, CDR2 FQGNSA. This CDR3 has 13 amino acids. Trimming cost V 6 bases and J 3 bases; bases outside gene matches: 4. Authors of the study amplified TCR beta CDR3 regions from RNA transcripts. HTBI primers were used for first-round RT-PCR of the TCR CDR3. MiXCR was run by TCRdb on the multiplex PCR reads, yielding one entry per CDR3 protein. The table includes 500,000 to 600,000 distinct CDR3 sequences, 46% detected once.

The sequenced sample consisted of peripheral blood or thyroid tissue (not recorded which). V and J are TRBV7-2 and TRBJ1-2, with 7 bases identical to TRBD1. This TCR came from an adult woman with Graves' disease, either hyperthyroidism or ophthalmopathy (not recorded which). This CDR3 reads CASRRDSDYGYTF. The CDR3 DNA is TGTGCCAGCAGACGGGACAGTGACTATGGCTACACCTTC.